This T cell receptor (beta chain) was obtained from a study of blood T cell repertoires in COVID-19. This CDR3 contains 14 residues. V gave up 6 bases and J gave up 4 bases, with 16 bases separating them. The germline gives CDR1 SGHTA, CDR2 FQGNSA. Some clones are missing from TCRdb's copy, which holds only in-frame ones; the method was immunoSEQ multiplex PCR. Here the sample spans over 150,000 clones, approximately 88% being singletons. The TCR sequence derives from a woman aged 55-69 years with acute or convalescent COVID-19. V is TRBV7-2 and J is TRBJ2-7; weak D call: TRBD2 (6 bases). The sample consisted of peripheral blood. CDR3 in amino acids: CASSGGFRAYEQYF. The CDR3 DNA reads TGTGCCAGCAGTGGGGGGTTCAGAGCGTACGAGCAGTACTTC.